This TCR beta chain is drawn from a study of blood T cell repertoires in COVID-19. Study background: Samples taken during acute and convalescent COVID-19 were collected in the United States, Italy and Spain. PBMCs, B-cell-depleted T cells, or T cells provided the cDNA or gDNA that made up the material.

Germline-derived CDR1 and CDR2 are SGHTA and FQGTGA. J lost 5 bases, V lost 5 bases, and 11 bases had no gene match. This CDR3 is built from 16 residues. The authors' processing: Reference gene primer amplification yielded estimated nucleated cell counts. TCRdb's copy holds only in-frame clones and misses some; the assay was immunoSEQ multiplex PCR. The D gene and trimming were derived from the DNA, and the V and J assignments and clone size from that table. The sample includes roughly 90,000 clones, around 85% of them seen just once. The receptor's source is an older man with acute or convalescent COVID-19. Material: peripheral blood. V usage is TRBV7-3 and J usage is TRBJ2-5; 10 nucleotides agree with TRBD1. The CDR3 is CASSPVGGQGWETQYF. Here the CDR3 DNA reads TGTGCCAGCAGCCCCGTAGGGGGACAGGGGTGGGAGACCCAGTACTTC.